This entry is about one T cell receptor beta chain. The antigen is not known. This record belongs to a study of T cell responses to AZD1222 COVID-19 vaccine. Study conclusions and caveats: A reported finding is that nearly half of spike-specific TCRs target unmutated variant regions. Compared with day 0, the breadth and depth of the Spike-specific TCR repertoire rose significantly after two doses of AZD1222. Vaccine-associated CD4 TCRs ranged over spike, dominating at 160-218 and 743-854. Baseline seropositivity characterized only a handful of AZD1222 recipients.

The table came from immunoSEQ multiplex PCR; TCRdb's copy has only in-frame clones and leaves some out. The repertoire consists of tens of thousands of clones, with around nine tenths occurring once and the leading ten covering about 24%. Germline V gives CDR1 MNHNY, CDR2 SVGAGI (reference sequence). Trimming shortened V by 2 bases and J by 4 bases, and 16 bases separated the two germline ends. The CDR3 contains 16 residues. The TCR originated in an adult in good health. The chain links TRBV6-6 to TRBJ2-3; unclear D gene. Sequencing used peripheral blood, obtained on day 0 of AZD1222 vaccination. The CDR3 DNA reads TGTGCCAGCAGTTACCGTCCCGCCTATAGGGCAGATACGCAGTATTTT. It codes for CASSYRPAYRADTQYF.